The rows below give T cell receptor beta chains drawn from one sample of a study of CD8 T cells in Susac syndrome. In TCRdb, the immunoSEQ multiplex PCR reads were re-called with MiXCR into one record per CDR3 protein. The table has 150,000 to 180,000 distinct CDR3 sequences, approximately 95% seen once; the top ten hold about 0.16%. The sequenced material came from CD4+ T cells from PBMCs. The receptors come from a human donor with Susac syndrome. Both conserved end residues are part of each CDR3. D genes are given only for firm matches. Rows may omit the clone size; those that give it use once, few, many or a size class.

CDR3aa	CDR3nt	abundance	v_gene	d_gene	j_gene
CASSLASGLAGVSYEQYF	TGCGCCAGCAGCTTAGCCTCGGGACTAGCGGGGGTCTCCTACGAGCAGTACTTC	-	TRBV5-1	TRBD2	TRBJ2-7
CSAPSGGNNEQFF	TGCAGTGCCCCTAGCGGGGGAAACAATGAGCAGTTCTTC	few	TRBV20-1	TRBD2	TRBJ2-1
CASTGGEANVLTF	TGTGCCAGTACAGGGGGGGAGGCCAACGTCCTGACTTTC	-	TRBV7-6	-	TRBJ2-6
CASSATGTGTYEQYF	TGCGCCAGCAGCGCCACCGGGACAGGGACCTACGAGCAGTACTTC	-	TRBV5-1	TRBD1	TRBJ2-7
CSARKRRGNEQFF	TGCAGTGCTAGAAAGCGCAGGGGGAATGAGCAGTTCTTC	-	TRBV20-1	TRBD1	TRBJ2-1
CSASIGTSRGYTF	TGCAGTGCTAGCATCGGGACCTCGAGGGGCTACACCTTC	once	TRBV20-1	-	TRBJ1-2
CSVDGVGGTEAFF	TGCAGCGTTGACGGCGTAGGAGGCACTGAAGCTTTCTTT	-	TRBV29-1	-	TRBJ1-1
CASSFSGGSQPQHF	TGTGCCAGCAGTTTTTCGGGGGGGTCCCAGCCCCAGCATTTT	-	TRBV27	-	TRBJ1-5
CASRHQETQYF	TGTGCCAGCAGACACCAAGAGACCCAGTACTTC	-	TRBV6-5	-	TRBJ2-5
CASSSGTLTDTQYF	TGCGCCAGCAGCTCCGGGACGCTCACAGATACGCAGTATTTT	-	TRBV5-1	-	TRBJ2-3
CATTQAHKETQYF	TGTGCCACCACACAGGCCCACAAGGAGACCCAGTACTTC	once	TRBV24-1	-	TRBJ2-5
CASSQGLTEQYF	TGTGCCAGCAGCCAAGGTCTAACAGAGCAGTACTTC	-	TRBV3-1	-	TRBJ2-7
CASSLEAGSYEQYF	TGTGCCAGCAGCTTGGAAGCGGGGTCCTACGAGCAGTACTTC	-	TRBV5-4	TRBD2	TRBJ2-7
CASSRDPPITDTQYF	TGTGCCAGCAGCCGGGACCCACCAATCACAGATACGCAGTATTTT	-	TRBV5-4	-	TRBJ2-3
CASSLDGTGVEDTQYF	TGTGCCAGCAGCTTAGACGGGACAGGGGTGGAAGATACGCAGTATTTT	-	TRBV7-9	TRBD1	TRBJ2-3
CASSLGTSLVSDTQYF	TGTGCCAGCAGCTTAGGGACGTCGTTAGTGTCAGATACGCAGTATTTT	-	TRBV9	-	TRBJ2-3
CASSFWGSGTNEQFF	TGTGCCAGCAGCTTCTGGGGTAGCGGGACGAATGAGCAGTTCTTC	-	TRBV11-1	TRBD2	TRBJ2-1
CASSSQPPGRVGNYGYTF	TGTGCCAGCAGCTCTCAGCCTCCGGGGAGGGTAGGAAACTATGGCTACACCTTC	-	TRBV4-2	-	TRBJ1-2
CASRPRGQETQYF	TGTGCCAGCAGACCCCGGGGCCAAGAGACCCAGTACTTC	-	TRBV6-6	-	TRBJ2-5
CASSVGRQGPDGYTF	TGTGCCAGCAGCGTAGGGCGACAGGGGCCGGATGGCTACACCTTC	-	TRBV9	TRBD1	TRBJ1-2
CSVGTAYEQYF	TGCAGCGTCGGGACAGCCTACGAGCAGTACTTC	-	TRBV29-1	TRBD1	TRBJ2-7
CSAPELNTEAFF	TGCAGTGCCCCCGAACTGAACACTGAAGCTTTCTTT	-	TRBV20-1	-	TRBJ1-1
CSALLAGGYNEQFF	TGCAGTGCTCTACTAGCGGGGGGATACAATGAGCAGTTCTTC	-	TRBV20-1	TRBD2	TRBJ2-1
CASSLGSSGPQGQFF	TGTGCCAGCAGCCTTGGGTCTAGCGGACCTCAGGGGCAGTTCTTC	-	TRBV3-1	TRBD2	TRBJ2-1
CASSLDLGHVNSPLHF	TGTGCCAGCAGCCTAGACCTGGGACACGTTAATTCACCCCTCCACTTT	-	TRBV3-1	-	TRBJ1-6
CASSMRPVLGEQYF	TGTGCCAGCAGCATGCGACCAGTACTAGGGGAGCAGTACTTC	-	TRBV9	-	TRBJ2-7
CASSLAPSGHPREQYF	TGTGCCAGCAGTTTAGCGCCGAGCGGCCACCCCCGGGAGCAGTACTTC	-	TRBV12-3/TRBV12-4	-	TRBJ2-7
CATSGGSFNEQFF	TGTGCCACATCCGGTGGGTCCTTCAATGAGCAGTTCTTC	-	TRBV24-1	-	TRBJ2-1
CASRADLNTGELFF	TGTGCCAGCAGGGCAGACCTGAACACCGGGGAGCTGTTTTTT	-	TRBV2	-	TRBJ2-2
CSVSRTDQETQYF	TGCAGCGTCTCAAGGACGGATCAAGAGACCCAGTACTTC	-	TRBV29-1	-	TRBJ2-5
CANSRGSHRNQPQHF	TGTGCCAATTCAAGGGGGTCCCATCGCAATCAGCCCCAGCATTTT	-	TRBV21-1	-	TRBJ1-5
CASSQVREKLFF	TGTGCCAGCAGCCAAGTGCGGGAAAAACTGTTTTTT	few	TRBV14	-	TRBJ1-4
CASSPRSRVDYEQYF	TGTGCCAGCAGCCCCCGTTCGCGGGTTGACTACGAGCAGTACTTC	-	TRBV9	-	TRBJ2-7
CASRQTGSNYGYTF	TGTGCCAGCAGGCAGACAGGATCTAACTATGGCTACACCTTC	once	TRBV27	-	TRBJ1-2
CASSSQRQGVSNQPQHF	TGTGCCAGCAGCTCACAACGTCAGGGGGTTAGCAATCAGCCCCAGCATTTT	-	TRBV7-9	TRBD1	TRBJ1-5
CASSRDQFGANVLTF	TGTGCCAGCAGCCGGGACCAATTTGGGGCCAACGTCCTGACTTTC	once	TRBV7-2	-	TRBJ2-6
CASSDRGLQETQYF	TGCGCCAGCAGCGACCGGGGCCTTCAAGAGACCCAGTACTTC	-	TRBV5-1	-	TRBJ2-5
CASSPPPVPEAFF	TGCGCCAGCAGTCCCCCCCCAGTCCCTGAAGCTTTCTTT	-	TRBV23-1	-	TRBJ1-1
CASSFGDNEQFF	TGTGCCAGCAGCTTCGGTGACAATGAGCAGTTCTTC	-	TRBV11-3	-	TRBJ2-1
CATSRGQDTDTQYF	TGTGCCACCAGCAGAGGACAGGACACAGATACGCAGTATTTT	-	TRBV15	-	TRBJ2-3
CASRSGQGSSYEQYF	TGTGCCAGCAGATCCGGACAGGGAAGCTCCTACGAGCAGTACTTC	-	TRBV6-5	TRBD1	TRBJ2-7
CASSQRSDSGGQAFF	TGTGCCAGCAGCCAGCGGTCGGACTCGGGTGGACAAGCTTTCTTT	-	TRBV3-1	-	TRBJ1-1
CASSASGGQTNEKLFF	TGTGCCAGCAGCGCGTCCGGTGGACAAACTAATGAAAAACTGTTTTTT	-	TRBV9	-	TRBJ1-4
CASSQGRNSGANVLTF	TGTGCCAGCAGTCAGGGACGAAACTCTGGGGCCAACGTCCTGACTTTC	-	TRBV6-2/TRBV6-3	-	TRBJ2-6
CSARDRLAGGMFF	TGCAGTGCTAGAGACCGTCTAGCGGGGGGCATGTTCTTC	once	TRBV20-1	TRBD2	TRBJ2-1
CASSVDRGDVETQYF	TGTGCCAGCAGCGTAGATCGAGGGGACGTTGAGACCCAGTACTTC	-	TRBV9	-	TRBJ2-5
CSAQGSDEKLFF	TGCAGTGCTCAGGGGAGCGATGAAAAACTGTTTTTT	-	TRBV20-1	-	TRBJ1-4
CASSQVAGLSYTF	TGTGCCAGCAGCCAAGTAGCGGGACTAAGCTACACCTTC	-	TRBV14	-	TRBJ1-2
CASTPGGTGANVLTF	TGTGCCAGCACTCCAGGCGGGACTGGGGCCAACGTCCTGACTTTC	-	TRBV6-5	-	TRBJ2-6
CASSPTGIQETQYF	TGTGCCAGCAGCCCGACGGGTATCCAAGAGACCCAGTACTTC	-	TRBV11-1	-	TRBJ2-5
CASNNGGRTDTQYF	TGTGCCAGCAATAATGGGGGGCGCACAGATACGCAGTATTTT	-	TRBV27	-	TRBJ2-3
CASTPGDTQYF	TGTGCCAGCACCCCCGGAGATACGCAGTATTTT	-	TRBV12-3/TRBV12-4	-	TRBJ2-3
CSVPGQGRGAKDTQYF	TGCAGTGTCCCGGGACAGGGGAGGGGGGCTAAAGATACGCAGTATTTT	-	TRBV20-1	TRBD1	TRBJ2-3